Presented here are 25 T cell receptor beta chains from one specimen sequenced in a study of blood T cell repertoires in COVID-19. Data came from immunoSEQ multiplex PCR; TCRdb stores just in-frame clones and leaves some out. The table lists about 210,000 clones, roughly four fifths of them singletons, with about 12% in the top ten. The sequencing input was peripheral blood. The source of these receptors is a woman in her thirties or forties with acute or convalescent COVID-19.

This clone was detected only a few times. The gene calls are TRBV27 and TRBJ2-7, with 7 bases fitting TRBD1. The CDR3 covers 19 residues. With 3 bases clipped from V and 2 bases from J, the junction kept 19 bases outside the gene matches. Looked up from germline, CDR1 is MNHEY and CDR2 is SMNVEV (reference sequence). Written as DNA, the CDR3 is TGTGCCAGCAGTTTCCTAATCGGACAGGTTGGCGACCCTACCTACGAGCAGTACTTC. This gives the protein CASSFLIGQVGDPTYEQYF.

This rearrangement joins TRBV5-5 to TRBJ2-2; the D is unclear. V was cut by 4 bases and J by 8 bases, with 12 bases left in between. The CDR3 runs 13 residues. Per germline, CDR1 SGHKS and CDR2 YYEKEE (reference sequence). The CDR3 bases are TGTGCCAGCAGCCAGACTTACGGGGGGGAGCTGTTTTTT. This sequence encodes CASSQTYGGELFF.

DNA for the CDR3: TGTGCCAGCAGTTCAGGGTTCGGCAATCAGCCCCAGCATTTT. Translating it yields CASSSGFGNQPQHF. This chain joins TRBV27 and TRBJ1-5; a weak D match, TRBD1 (5 bases). The germline V gene encodes CDR1 MNHEY and CDR2 SMNVEV (reference sequence). V lost 4 bases and J lost 2, with 9 bases in between. The CDR3 spans 14 residues.

This clone was detected once. The rearrangement uses TRBV6-5 and TRBJ1-1, with D maybe TRBD1 (5 bases). Trimming stripped 6 bases from V and 3 bases from J, with 11 bases between. Germline assignment: CDR1 MNHEY and CDR2 SVGAGI. The CDR3 has 13 amino acids. The CDR3 is CASRIQGYTEAFF. CDR3 bases: TGTGCCAGCAGGATTCAGGGTTACACTGAAGCTTTCTTT.

In this sample, this clone turned up once. V usage is TRBV7-3 and J usage is TRBJ2-1; 11 nucleotides agree with TRBD2. The CDR3 contains 16 residues. Germline V gene lookup returns CDR1 SGHTA and CDR2 FQGTGA. The V gene end was trimmed by 3 bases and the J gene end by 9 bases; junction bases not matched to a gene: 10. In nucleotides, the CDR3 is TGTGCCAGCAGCTTTAATTTAGCGGGGGGGATGAGTGAGCAGTTCTTC. Translated, it gives CASSFNLAGGMSEQFF.

This clone showed up just once. This rearrangement joins TRBV27 to TRBJ2-7; 11 bases are a match to TRBD1. Losses at the gene ends were 7 bases for V and 7 bases for J; bases not matched to a gene: 18. CDR1 is MNHEY, CDR2 SMNVEV, per germline (reference sequence). This CDR3 spans 17 amino acids. The CDR3 region is CASNFRIHTGTGGEQYF. CDR3 nucleotides: TGTGCCAGCAACTTTCGAATCCACACCGGGACAGGGGGAGAGCAGTACTTC.

This clone has a handful of counts. V usage is TRBV20-1 and J usage is TRBJ1-1; D gene ambiguous. The CDR3 is 11 residues long. Per the germline V gene, CDR1 is DFQATT and CDR2 is SNEGSKA (reference sequence). Trimming cost V 1 base and J 6 bases, with 6 bases left between them. CDR3 coding DNA: TGCAGTGCTAGAGGAGAGTCTGAAGCTTTCTTT. Translating gives CSARGESEAFF.

The count of this clone is one. This chain uses TRBV7-6 with TRBJ2-1; 11 bases fit TRBD2. The ends lost 6 bases at V and 9 bases at J; junction bases unmatched: 10. CDR1 and CDR2 from the germline V gene are SGHVS and FNYEAQ. CDR3 length equals 15 residues. Written as DNA, the CDR3 is TGTGCCAGCAGAGAACTAGCGGGGGTGGCCGGTGAGCAGTTCTTC. Its translation: CASRELAGVAGEQFF.

The rearrangement joins TRBV6-5 to TRBJ2-5, with 10 bases matching TRBD2. The CDR3 contains 16 residues. Germline CDR1 is MNHEY and CDR2 is SVGAGI. Unmatched junction bases numbered 5, after V lost 3 bases and J lost 1 base. CDR3 residues: CASSYWTSGTQETQYF. CDR3 DNA: TGTGCCAGCAGTTATTGGACTAGCGGAACCCAAGAGACCCAGTACTTC.

This chain uses TRBV14 with TRBJ2-2, with D perhaps matching TRBD2 (6 bases). The CDR3 loop spans 13 amino acids. The germline CDR1 and CDR2 sequences are SGHDN and FVKESK. Trimming removed 7 bases from V and 5 bases from J, with 11 bases in between. CDR3 protein: CASTSRGTGELFF. The DNA for the CDR3 is TGTGCCAGCACCTCTCGGGGGACCGGGGAGCTGTTTTTT. Based on the CDR3 plus reference TRBV14 and TRBJ2-2, the full variable domain is EAGVTQFPSHSVIEKGQTVTLRCDPISGHDNLYWYRRVMGKEIKFLLHFVKESKQDESGMPNNRFLAERTGGTYSTLKVQPAELEDSGVYFCASTSRGTGELFFGEGSRLTVL.

The chain uses TRBV7-2 and TRBJ2-2, with 8 bases aligning to TRBD1. J was trimmed by 2 bases and V by 1 base; bases with no gene match: 9. Germline V gene data show CDR1 as SGHTA and CDR2 as FQGNSA. The length of the CDR3 is 18 residues. For the CDR3, the DNA is TGTGCCAGCAGCTTAGAGGCAGGGGGCGCGGTTAACACCGGGGAGCTGTTTTTT. The encoded protein is CASSLEAGGAVNTGELFF.

This CDR3 is CASSLASGGANEQFF. For the CDR3, the DNA is TGTGCCAGCAGCCTAGCTAGCGGGGGGGCAAATGAGCAGTTCTTC. The V call is TRBV3-1 (or the pseudogene TRBV3-2), the J call TRBJ2-1; 12 bases are a match to TRBD2. This CDR3 has 15 amino acids. V lost 4 bases to trimming and J lost 7 bases; unmatched junction nucleotides: 5. Germline V lookup: CDR1 LGHDT, CDR2 YNNKEL (reference sequence).

The rearrangement links TRBV5-5 to TRBJ1-1; no clear D. CDR3 length: 14 residues. Germline V gives CDR1 SGHKS, CDR2 YYEKEE (reference sequence). V was shortened by 4 bases and J by 1 base, with 11 bases between the two germline ends. The CDR3 here is CASSLLLWNTEAFF. The CDR3 DNA is TGTGCCAGCAGCCTTCTACTCTGGAACACTGAAGCTTTCTTT.

V is TRBV3-1 (or the pseudogene TRBV3-2) and J is TRBJ2-1; D remains ambiguous. The CDR3 consists of 12 residues. Germline-derived CDR1 and CDR2 are LGHDT and YNNKEL (reference sequence). Deletions cut 6 bases from V and 9 bases from J, with 12 bases between. The CDR3: CASRRGGGEQFF. CDR3 coding DNA: TGTGCCAGCAGACGCGGTGGTGGTGAGCAGTTCTTC.

The chain carries TRBV19 and TRBJ1-2; a weak D match, TRBD1 (5 bases). CDR3 length equals 13 residues. In germline, CDR1 is LNHDA, CDR2 SQIVND (reference sequence). V was pared by 5 bases and J by 2 bases, with 9 bases between. Here the CDR3 DNA reads TGTGCCAGTAGTTATCAGGGAAACTATGGCTACACCTTC. It encodes CASSYQGNYGYTF.

The J gene is TRBJ1-2, the V gene TRBV5-1; 7 bases map to TRBD1. The trim removed 2 bases at V and 3 bases at J, leaving 1 base unmatched. Germline V gene data show CDR1 as SGHRS and CDR2 as YFSETQ. The CDR3 contains 13 residues. CDR3 protein: CASSLDRDYGYTF. The DNA of the CDR3 is TGCGCCAGCAGCTTAGACAGGGACTATGGCTACACCTTC. The full variable domain, in which reference TRBV5-1 and TRBJ1-2 provide the parts outside the CDR3, is KAGVTQTPRYLIKTRGQQVTLSCSPISGHRSVSWYQQTPGQGLQFLFEYFSETQRNKGNFPGRFSGRQFSNSRSEMNVSTLELGDSALYLCASSLDRDYGYTFGSGTRLTVV.

This chain connects TRBV14 to TRBJ1-3; D is possibly TRBD1 (6 bases). This CDR3 region has 16 residues. The germline CDR1 and CDR2 sequences are SGHDN and FVKESK. The V and J ends lost 0 bases and 2 bases respectively, with 11 bases between them. The CDR3 loop is CASSQDRTGPGNTIYF. CDR3 in DNA: TGTGCCAGCAGCCAAGATAGAACAGGGCCTGGAAACACCATATATTTT.

The chain links TRBV29-1 to TRBJ2-7; 10 bases are shared with TRBD2. The CDR3 has 14 residues. Germline values: CDR1 SQVTM, CDR2 ANQGSEA. Trimming at V came to 6 bases and at J to 3 bases, leaving 8 bases not matched to a gene. CDR3 loop: CSVLTSGTYYEQYF. As DNA, the CDR3 is TGCAGCGTCCTTACTAGCGGGACGTACTACGAGCAGTACTTC.

The chain joins TRBV30 to TRBJ2-5; D possibly corresponds to TRBD1 (5 bases). Trimming cost V 1 base and J 4 bases, with 10 bases left between them. CDR1 is GTSNPN and CDR2 is SVGIG in the germline V gene (reference sequence). This CDR3 region has 13 residues. DNA for the CDR3: TGTGCCTGGAGTGAGGGGTGGCTAGAGACCCAGTACTTC. Translating gives CAWSEGWLETQYF.

This clone was found a few times. The V and J genes are TRBV27 and TRBJ1-1, with TRBD1 matching 8 bases. The V and J ends lost 3 bases and 8 bases, in that order; junction bases with no gene match: 5. The CDR3 spans 13 residues. Germline loops: CDR1 MNHEY, CDR2 SMNVEV (reference sequence). This CDR3 reads CASSLPGGMEAFF. The CDR3 DNA sequence: TGTGCCAGCAGTTTGCCAGGGGGCATGGAAGCTTTCTTT.

Only one count was recorded for this clone. The rearrangement uses TRBV7-2 and TRBJ1-2; a weak D match, TRBD1 (6 bases). Germline CDR1 reads SGHTA; CDR2 reads FQGNSA. This CDR3 comprises 13 residues. The V end lost 4 bases, the J end lost 2 bases, and 8 bases lay between the germline ends. The CDR3 region has the DNA TGTGCCAGCAGCTCCACAGGGAACTATGGCTACACCTTC. Protein: CASSSTGNYGYTF.

The V call is TRBV24-1, the J call TRBJ1-1; D gene ambiguous. The V and J ends lost 7 bases and 1 base respectively, with 9 bases between them. The CDR3 covers 13 residues. Germline V CDR1 and CDR2: KGHDR, SFDVKD. The CDR3 coding sequence is TGTGCCACCAGGGGCATGGAGAACACTGAAGCTTTCTTT. It yields the protein CATRGMENTEAFF.

V usage is TRBV7-2 and J usage is TRBJ2-5, with 7 bases identical to TRBD2. The germline CDR1 and CDR2 sequences are SGHTA and FQGNSA. V gave up 3 bases and J gave up 5 bases; unmatched junction bases: 12. This CDR3 has 16 residues. As DNA, the CDR3 is TGTGCCAGCAGCTTGCCTAGCCCGGGAGGTGGGGAGACCCAGTACTTC. This sequence encodes CASSLPSPGGGETQYF. Using reference TRBV7-2 and TRBJ2-5 for the parts outside the CDR3, the full variable domain is GAGVSQSPSNKVTEKGKDVELRCDPISGHTALYWYRQSLGQGLEFLIYFQGNSAPDKSGLPSDRFSAERTGGSVSTLTIQRTQQEDSAVYLCASSLPSPGGGETQYFGPGTRLLVL.

The V and J genes are TRBV4-1 and TRBJ1-1; TRBD1 might be the D (6 bases). The germline V gene encodes CDR1 MGHRA and CDR2 YSYEKL. The CDR3 contains 14 residues. The V gene lost 4 bases and the J gene lost 7 bases, with 16 bases spanning the gap. The CDR3 spells CASSLILGAVEAFF. CDR3 bases: TGCGCCAGCAGCCTGATCCTGGGGGCCGTTGAAGCTTTCTTT.

The V gene is TRBV24-1, the J gene TRBJ2-1; 10 bases match TRBD1. V lost 4 bases, J lost 8 bases, and 7 bases stayed unmatched. This CDR3 region has 15 residues. In germline, CDR1 is KGHDR, CDR2 SFDVKD. For the CDR3, the DNA is TGTGCCACCAGTGAACCGGGACAGGGGACGGATGAGCAGTTCTTC. Protein sequence: CATSEPGQGTDEQFF.